Listed below are T cell receptor beta chains from one sample, sequenced in a study of T-cell reconstitution after alpha-beta-depleted transplantation in children. MiXCR, applied by TCRdb to the PCR reads, yields one record per CDR3 protein. The repertoire holds some 490,000 distinct CDR3 sequences, with about an eighth as singletons. This specimen was PBMCs from the stem cell graft donor, taken from the stem cell graft. These receptors were obtained from a human donor who donated a stem cell graft to a child with combined immunodeficiency. CDR3s include the opening cysteine and the closing phenylalanine or tryptophan. Each record gives: D gene, clone size, V gene, CDR3 length, J gene, CDR3 DNA, CDR3 protein. The D gene is left open where the match is weak. Clone size, where shown, is once, few, many, or a class for clones that have expanded.

>NA|many|TRBV30|13|TRBJ2-7
TGTGCCTGGAGTGGTGGACTATCCTACGAGCAGTACTTC
CAWSGGLSYEQYF
>TRBD2|NA|TRBV5-1|16|TRBJ2-7
TGCGCCAGCAGCTACGATGGGACTAGCGGGAGTATCGGGCAGTACTTC
CASSYDGTSGSIGQYF
>TRBD2|NA|TRBV7-2|13|TRBJ2-1
TGTGCCACCTCACGGGGGGACTACAATGAGCAGTTCTTC
CATSRGDYNEQFF
>NA|NA|TRBV5-1|15|TRBJ2-5
TGCGCCAGCAGCTTGGGAACAGGAATTCAAGAGACCCAGTACTTC
CASSLGTGIQETQYF
>NA|many|TRBV7-3|14|TRBJ2-3
TGTGCCAGCAGCCCGGCCTGGGGCACAGATACGCAGTATTTT
CASSPAWGTDTQYF
>TRBD2|few|TRBV6-2/TRBV6-3|16|TRBJ2-7
TGTGCCAGCAGCTCCCTAGCGGGAGTTCGGGGAGGCGAGCAGTACTTC
CASSSLAGVRGGEQYF
>TRBD1|many|TRBV12-3/TRBV12-4|14|TRBJ1-1
TGTGCCAGCTGGACAGGGATTATGAACACTGAAGCTTTCTTT
CASWTGIMNTEAFF
>NA|few|TRBV7-9|13|TRBJ2-5
TGTGCCAGCAGAGGGACTTTCCAAGAGACCCAGTACTTC
CASRGTFQETQYF
>NA|many|TRBV11-2|13|TRBJ2-5
TGTGCCAGCAGCCCCCCGCTATCAGAGACCCAGTACTTC
CASSPPLSETQYF
>NA|NA|TRBV7-3|15|TRBJ2-3
TGTGCCAGCAGCTTAGGTGGGGGGCAGCTCGGAACGCAGTATTTT
CASSLGGGQLGTQYF
>TRBD2|few|TRBV6-2/TRBV6-3|16|TRBJ2-2
TGTGCCAGCAGGACGGTACTAGCGGGAGAGTCCGGGGAGCTGTTTTTT
CASRTVLAGESGELFF
>NA|NA|TRBV7-9|11|TRBJ2-5
TGTGCCAGCAGCGCAGCCAGGGACCAGTACTTC
CASSAARDQYF
>NA|many|TRBV28|16|TRBJ2-1
TGTGCCAGCAGCCTCCGTGGAGTAAGCTCCTACAATGAGCAGTTCTTC
CASSLRGVSSYNEQFF
>TRBD2|NA|TRBV6-2/TRBV6-3|15|TRBJ2-1
TGTGCCAGCAGTGAGACTAGCGGGAAAATCAATGAGCAGTTCTTC
CASSETSGKINEQFF
>NA|many|TRBV12-3/TRBV12-4|11|TRBJ1-1
TGTGCCAGCAGTTTCGAGGGGTCGGCTTTCTTT
CASSFEGSAFF
>NA|NA|TRBV7-3|15|TRBJ2-1
TGTGCCAGCAGCTTAAGCGCCAGGGAGTACAATGAGCAGTTCTTC
CASSLSAREYNEQFF
>NA|NA|TRBV7-8|16|TRBJ2-2
TGTGCCAGCAGCCCCCTCAGAGGGAGAGGGACCGGGGAGCTGTTTTTT
CASSPLRGRGTGELFF
>NA|few|TRBV20-1|16|TRBJ2-1
TGCAGTGCTAGAGTCTCAACCTTCCTGCCTGACAATGAGCAGTTCTTC
CSARVSTFLPDNEQFF
>NA|NA|TRBV12-3/TRBV12-4|13|TRBJ1-1
TGTGCCAGCAGTGTAACAGCGAACACTGAAGCTTTCTTT
CASSVTANTEAFF
>NA|many|TRBV27|11|TRBJ2-1
TGTGCCAGCAAGGATTTTTATGAGCAGTTCTTC
CASKDFYEQFF
>TRBD1|few|TRBV7-2|15|TRBJ2-7
TGTGCCAGCAGCGGCGCGGACAGGTTATCCTACGAGCAGTACTTC
CASSGADRLSYEQYF
>NA|many|TRBV5-1|13|TRBJ2-3
TGCGCCAGCAGCTCCCCAACACGGGATACGCAGTATTTT
CASSSPTRDTQYF
>NA|few|TRBV18|14|TRBJ2-3
TGTGCCAGCTCACCACCAGCAAGCACAGATACGCAGTATTTT
CASSPPASTDTQYF
>NA|NA|TRBV7-8|15|TRBJ1-3
TGTGCCAGCAGCTTAGATGCAGGGTCTGGAAACACCATATATTTT
CASSLDAGSGNTIYF
>NA|many|TRBV12-3/TRBV12-4|11|TRBJ2-5
TGTGCCAGCAGTGGGGAAGAGACCCAGTACTTC
CASSGEETQYF
>NA|NA|TRBV12-3/TRBV12-4|16|TRBJ2-2
TGTGCCAGCAGTTTAGAGGGGGGCGCTGGCACCGGGGAGCTGTTTTTT
CASSLEGGAGTGELFF
>TRBD1|few|TRBV18|15|TRBJ1-2
TGTGCCAGCTCACCAACCGGACAGGCCACTCATGGCTACACCTTC
CASSPTGQATHGYTF
>NA|NA|TRBV7-6|18|TRBJ2-3
TGTGCCAGCAGCTTAGGCGGTAACGGCCTTGGAGGCACAGATACGCAGTATTTT
CASSLGGNGLGGTDTQYF
>TRBD1|NA|TRBV29-1|13|TRBJ1-2
TGCAGCGTCAAACAGGGGTGGGACTATGGCTACACCTTC
CSVKQGWDYGYTF
>NA|few|TRBV24-1|14|TRBJ2-2
TGTGCCACCAGTGACCCACTGAACACCGGGGAGCTGTTTTTT
CATSDPLNTGELFF
>TRBD1|few|TRBV7-9|16|TRBJ2-7
TGTGCCAGCAGCTCTTACGCGGGACAGGGGTGGTACGAGCAGTACTTC
CASSSYAGQGWYEQYF
>NA|few|TRBV6-2/TRBV6-3|13|TRBJ2-3
TGTGCCAGCACCCAAGGGGGAGCAGATACGCAGTATTTT
CASTQGGADTQYF
>NA|few|TRBV27|15|TRBJ1-1
TGTGCCAGCAGTTTAGGGCAGGGCGAGGACACTGAAGCTTTCTTT
CASSLGQGEDTEAFF
>NA|few|TRBV12-3/TRBV12-4|13|TRBJ2-2
TGTGCCAGCAGTTTTATGACGGGCGGGGAGCTGTTTTTT
CASSFMTGGELFF
>TRBD2|NA|TRBV20-1|14|TRBJ2-2
TGCAGTGCCTCTAGCGGAACGAACACCGGGGAGCTGTTTTTT
CSASSGTNTGELFF
>NA|many|TRBV27|13|TRBJ1-2
TGTGCCAGCAGTTTCGGTGGGCTAGGAGGCTACACCTTC
CASSFGGLGGYTF
>TRBD2|NA|TRBV20-1|15|TRBJ2-7
TGCAGTGCTAGAGCCCTCGGGGGGTCGCGCTACGAGCAGTACTTC
CSARALGGSRYEQYF
>TRBD2|NA|TRBV6-1|17|TRBJ2-5
TGTGCCAGCAGTCGACCGGGGGGACTAGCGGGGAGAGAGACCCAGTACTTC
CASSRPGGLAGRETQYF
>NA|many|TRBV12-3/TRBV12-4|15|TRBJ2-1
TGTGCCAGCAGTTTGACGACGGGGGCAAACAATGAGCAGTTCTTC
CASSLTTGANNEQFF
>NA|many|TRBV10-3|15|TRBJ2-1
TGTGCCATCAGTGAGCTATCCCAAGTGGACAATGAGCAGTTCTTC
CAISELSQVDNEQFF
>NA|NA|TRBV2|14|TRBJ2-3
TGTGCCAGCAGTTTCAGGGAAACTCCCTATCAGCAGTATTTT
CASSFRETPYQQYF
>NA|NA|TRBV12-3/TRBV12-4|13|TRBJ2-5
TGTGCCAGCAGGAGGGGTCCCCAAGAGACCCAGTACTTC
CASRRGPQETQYF
>NA|NA|TRBV7-9|16|TRBJ2-7
TGTGCCAGCAGCGTTAGTCGTGGGGGGGCGGACTACGAGCAGTACTTC
CASSVSRGGADYEQYF
>NA|NA|TRBV7-2|15|TRBJ2-1
TGTGCCAGCAGCCGACAGACAGCCTCCTACAATGAGCAGTTCTTC
CASSRQTASYNEQFF
>TRBD2|few|TRBV11-2|14|TRBJ2-7
TGTGCCAGCAGCGTTACTAGCGGGAGGGGTGAGCAGTACTTC
CASSVTSGRGEQYF
>TRBD2|NA|TRBV12-3/TRBV12-4|17|TRBJ2-1
TGTGCCAGCAGCCGCGTAGCGGGAGGTGGCTCCTACAATGAGCAGTTCTTC
CASSRVAGGGSYNEQFF
>NA|few|TRBV4-3|17|TRBJ2-2
TGCGCCAGCAGCCAAGATATCCCGCCAGGGATGGACGGGGAGCTGTTTTTT
CASSQDIPPGMDGELFF
>TRBD1|NA|TRBV10-3|13|TRBJ2-7
TGTGCCATCAGTGGACAGGGTTACTACGAGCAGTACTTC
CAISGQGYYEQYF
>NA|NA|TRBV30|15|TRBJ2-5
TGTGCCTGGAGTGTAGTCAGCTTGGGGCAAGAGACCCAGTACTTC
CAWSVVSLGQETQYF
>NA|many|TRBV20-1|12|TRBJ2-7
TGCAGTGCTGGCGTGGCGGTGTACGAGCAGTACTTC
CSAGVAVYEQYF
>NA|NA|TRBV9|13|TRBJ2-3
TGTGCCAGCAGCGTAGTCGTCAGAGATACGCAGTATTTT
CASSVVVRDTQYF
>NA|few|TRBV4-2|16|TRBJ2-1
TGTGCCAGCAGCCCAGACGGACAGTCTCGCTACAATGAGCAGTTCTTC
CASSPDGQSRYNEQFF
>NA|NA|TRBV20-1|12|TRBJ1-6
TGCAGTGCTATGACAACTAATTCACCCCTCCACTTT
CSAMTTNSPLHF